This T cell receptor (beta chain) was recovered during a study of T cells expressing NK-cell markers. The germline V gene has CDR1 SSHAT and CDR2 FNYEAQ (reference sequence). This CDR3 is built from 15 residues. TCRdb reprocessed the 5' RACE reads, with one entry per CDR3 protein and no DNA. The sample's table shows approximately 460,000 distinct CDR3 sequences. The sample was blood T cells: a sorted CD56 or NKG2C T cell subset, CD4+ or CD8+ T cells, or bulk PBMC T cells (not recorded which). This receptor was identified in a woman between 18 and 75 years old in good health. This rearrangement joins TRBV7-7 to TRBJ2-1; TCRdb's D gene call, TRBD1, goes unchecked for lack of DNA. Here the CDR3 reads CASSISGGQGDEQFF.